This T cell receptor (beta chain) was found in a study of shared clonotypes between healthy human individuals. Study-level points and caveats: Having only a few donors restricted how much genetic and exposure-history diversity was captured.

As for this clone: Its cognate antigen is unknown.

The V and J ends lost 2 bases and 8 bases respectively, with 21 bases between them. Germline V gene data show CDR1 as SGHAT and CDR2 as FQDESV (reference sequence). CDR3 length equals 16 residues. Using immunoSEQ multiplex PCR, the repertoire was profiled, and TCRdb retains in-frame clones only, with some absent. The data hold roughly 500,000 clones, with around 78% observed a single time. The chain employs TRBV11-1 and TRBJ1-1, with a tentative D call TRBD1 (6 bases). The sequencing sample was made of PBMCs. The clonotype comes from a middle-aged woman in good health. Some clones in this sample may be carry-over from other donors' samples. The CDR3 nucleotides read TGTGCCAGCAGCTTAAACCAGGGGTCCCCGGGGCCCGAAGCTTTCTTT. Translating it yields CASSLNQGSPGPEAFF.